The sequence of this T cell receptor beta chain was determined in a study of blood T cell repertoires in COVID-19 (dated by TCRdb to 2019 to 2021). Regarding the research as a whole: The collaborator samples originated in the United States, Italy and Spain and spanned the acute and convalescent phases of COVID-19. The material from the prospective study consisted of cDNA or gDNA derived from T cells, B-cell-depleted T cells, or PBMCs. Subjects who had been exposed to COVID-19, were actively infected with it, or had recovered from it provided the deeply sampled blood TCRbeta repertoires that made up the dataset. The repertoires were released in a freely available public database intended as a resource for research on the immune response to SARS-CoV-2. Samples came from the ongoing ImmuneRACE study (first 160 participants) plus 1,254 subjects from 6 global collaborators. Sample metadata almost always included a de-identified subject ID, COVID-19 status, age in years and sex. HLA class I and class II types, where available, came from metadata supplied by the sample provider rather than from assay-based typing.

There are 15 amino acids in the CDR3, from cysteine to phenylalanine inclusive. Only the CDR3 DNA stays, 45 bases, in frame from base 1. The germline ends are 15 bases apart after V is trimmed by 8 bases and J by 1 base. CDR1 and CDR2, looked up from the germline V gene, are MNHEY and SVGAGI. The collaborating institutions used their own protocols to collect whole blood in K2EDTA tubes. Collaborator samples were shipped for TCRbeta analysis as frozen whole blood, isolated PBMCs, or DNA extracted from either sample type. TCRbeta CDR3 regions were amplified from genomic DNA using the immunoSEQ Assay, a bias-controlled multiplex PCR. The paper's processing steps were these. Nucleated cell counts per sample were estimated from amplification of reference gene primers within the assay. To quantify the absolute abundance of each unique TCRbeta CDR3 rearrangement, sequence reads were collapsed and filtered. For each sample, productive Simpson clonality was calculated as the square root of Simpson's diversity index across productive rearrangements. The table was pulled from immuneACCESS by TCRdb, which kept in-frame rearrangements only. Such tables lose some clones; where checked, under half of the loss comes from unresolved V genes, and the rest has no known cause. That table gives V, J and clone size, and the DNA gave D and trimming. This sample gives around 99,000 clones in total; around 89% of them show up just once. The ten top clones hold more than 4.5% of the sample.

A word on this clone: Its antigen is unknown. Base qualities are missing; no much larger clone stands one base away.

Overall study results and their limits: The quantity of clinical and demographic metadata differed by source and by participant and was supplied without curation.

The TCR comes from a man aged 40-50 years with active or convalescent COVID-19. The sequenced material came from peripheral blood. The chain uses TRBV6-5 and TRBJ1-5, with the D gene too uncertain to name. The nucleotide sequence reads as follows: TGTGCCAGCGCTTCGGGCCGCGGGAGCAATCAGCCCCAGCATTTT. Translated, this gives CASASGRGSNQPQHF.